These 18 T cell receptor beta chains share one sample of origin, sequenced in a study of cytomegalovirus exposure and HLA in healthy donors. The PCR used 60 Vbeta and 13 Jbeta primers. Only in-frame clones appear in the TCRdb table, and some are missing; sequencing was by immunoSEQ multiplex PCR. Here the sample spans about 100,000 clones, about three quarters being singletons. The source material was PBMCs. The receptors derive from a man aged 40-55 years in good health and CMV-seropositive.

Here the CDR3 reads CSLHRGGRGPHSGIIGNTIYF. The CDR3 DNA reads TGCAGCCTACACAGAGGGGGCCGGGGGCCCCACTCTGGAATAATTGGAAACACCATATATTTT. The gene calls are TRBV29-1 and TRBJ1-3; TRBD1 agrees at 7 bases. The germline V gene has CDR1 SQVTM and CDR2 ANQGSEA. CDR3 length: 21 residues. V gave up 8 bases and J gave up 3 bases; unmatched junction bases: 31.

V is TRBV29-1 and J is TRBJ2-1; TRBD2 might be the D (7 bases). The V end was cut by 7 bases, the J end by 2 bases, with 15 bases between. The CDR3 totals 14 residues. Germline loops: CDR1 SQVTM, CDR2 ANQGSEA. CDR3 sequence reads: CSGVGGAAYNEQFF. The CDR3 coding sequence is TGCAGCGGGGTTGGGGGGGCTGCCTACAATGAGCAGTTCTTC.

The chain combines TRBV6-5 with TRBJ2-5; D not certain. This CDR3 is built from 12 residues. V was trimmed by 2 bases and J by 9 bases, leaving 10 bases between them. CDR1 MNHEY and CDR2 SVGAGI come from the germline V gene. In DNA, the CDR3 is TGTGCCAGCAGTTACCCCGGGTGGCCCCAGTACTTC. The encoded protein is CASSYPGWPQYF.

The chain has TRBV27 and TRBJ2-7, with D possibly TRBD1 on 6 matching bases. V lost 3 bases to trimming and J lost 2 bases, with 14 bases between them. CDR1 is MNHEY, CDR2 SMNVEV, per germline (reference sequence). The CDR3 consists of 15 residues. The CDR3: CASSFDRTVTYEQYF. CDR3 in DNA: TGTGCCAGCAGTTTCGATAGGACAGTTACCTACGAGCAGTACTTC.

The chain employs TRBV14 and TRBJ1-1; 12 bases align to TRBD1. Germline-derived CDR1 and CDR2 are SGHDN and FVKESK. V trimming: 5 bases; J trimming: 0 bases; junction bases outside the gene matches: 13. The length of the CDR3 is 19 residues. DNA for the CDR3: TGTGCCAGCAGCGCTCAACCCGGGACAGGGGGCGTCGTGAACACTGAAGCTTTCTTT. Translating gives CASSAQPGTGGVVNTEAFF. The full variable domain, completed using reference TRBV14 and TRBJ1-1, is EAGVTQFPSHSVIEKGQTVTLRCDPISGHDNLYWYRRVMGKEIKFLLHFVKESKQDESGMPNNRFLAERTGGTYSTLKVQPAELEDSGVYFCASSAQPGTGGVVNTEAFFGQGTRLTVV.

The gene calls are TRBV7-9 and TRBJ2-7; D possibly corresponds to TRBD1 (5 bases). This CDR3 has 14 residues. Trimming shortened V by 0 bases and J by 2 bases, and 8 bases separated the two germline ends. Germline CDR1 reads SEHNR; CDR2 reads FQNEAQ (reference sequence). The CDR3: CASSLASGPYEQYF. The DNA of the CDR3 is TGTGCCAGCAGCTTAGCCTCAGGGCCCTACGAGCAGTACTTC.

Only a few counts were recorded for this clone. The chain joins TRBV11-2 to TRBJ1-1, with no clear D. Germline V lookup: CDR1 SGHAT, CDR2 FQNNGV. Trimming shortened V by 0 bases and J by 8 bases, and 22 bases separated the two germline ends. The CDR3 contains 17 residues. CDR3 loop: CASSLDHVLGVTLEAFF. The CDR3 DNA reads TGTGCCAGCAGCTTAGATCACGTCTTAGGAGTGACCCTGGAAGCTTTCTTT.

The CDR3 sequence: CASSLGQGNTGELFF. Here the CDR3 DNA reads TGTGCCAGCAGCTTGGGACAGGGGAACACCGGGGAGCTGTTTTTT. The chain is built from TRBV5-4 and TRBJ2-2, with 7 nucleotides matching TRBD1. Trimming cost V 0 bases and J 1 base; bases outside gene matches: 0. The germline CDR1 and CDR2 sequences are SGHNT and YYREEE (reference sequence). The CDR3 runs to 15 residues.

V and J are TRBV11-3 and TRBJ2-1; TRBD2 is a possible D gene (5 bases). The germline V and J ends were trimmed by 1 base and 1 base, with 14 bases remaining between them. The CDR3 is 17 amino acids. The germline gives CDR1 SGHNT, CDR2 YENEEA. This chain's CDR3 is CASSLVHGPGSYNEQFF. The CDR3 DNA sequence: TGTGCCAGCAGCTTAGTTCATGGTCCGGGGTCCTACAATGAGCAGTTCTTC.

The chain joins TRBV5-1 to TRBJ2-3, with a possible D match to TRBD2 (5 bases). V was cut by 0 bases and J by 5 bases, with 13 bases left in between. The CDR3 extends over 15 amino acids. CDR1 and CDR2 (germline): SGHRS, YFSETQ. CDR3 sequence: CASSLESGFGDTQYF. DNA for the CDR3: TGCGCCAGCAGCTTGGAATCGGGGTTTGGAGATACGCAGTATTTT.

This clone has a single count. This chain connects TRBV6-5 to TRBJ1-5, with 7 bases that match TRBD1. Germline trimming cut 8 bases from V and 1 base from J; bases unmatched to any gene: 8. Germline assignment: CDR1 MNHEY and CDR2 SVGAGI. There are 15 residues in the CDR3. This CDR3 is CASAQGEWSNQPQHF. The DNA of the CDR3 is TGTGCCAGCGCCCAGGGGGAGTGGAGCAATCAGCCCCAGCATTTT.

The DNA of the CDR3 is TGTGCCAGTAGTATACGGGGGGCGTTCAGCACAGATACGCAGTATTTT. It codes for CASSIRGAFSTDTQYF. The chain combines TRBV19 with TRBJ2-3; D is perhaps TRBD2 (7 bases). Germline CDR1 and CDR2: LNHDA and SQIVND (reference sequence). V lost 2 bases to trimming and J lost 0 bases, with 12 bases between them. The CDR3 runs to 16 residues.

This clone was seen a handful of times. CDR3 in amino acids: CASSFGPTGEQYF. The CDR3 DNA follows: TGTGCCAGCAGTTTTGGACCGACAGGCGAGCAGTACTTC. The chain uses TRBV28 and TRBJ2-7, with a weak D call TRBD1 (6 bases). V lost 3 bases to trimming and J lost 6 bases, with 12 bases between them. The CDR3 has 13 amino acids. Germline V CDR1 and CDR2: MDHEN, SYDVKM.

This sequence joins TRBV6-1 and TRBJ2-5, with D possibly matching TRBD2 (5 bases). Trimming pared 6 bases from V and 13 bases from J, leaving 24 bases between. The germline V gene has CDR1 MNHNS and CDR2 SASEGT. The CDR3 runs to 14 residues. The CDR3 region has the DNA TGTGCCAGCAGGCTAGGCCGGGATCCTCTCGCCAGGTACTTC. Protein product: CASRLGRDPLARYF.

V usage is TRBV5-4 and J usage is TRBJ2-5; TRBD2 matches at 9 bases. Per germline, CDR1 SGHNT and CDR2 YYREEE (reference sequence). This CDR3 comprises 17 residues. J lost 1 base, V lost 2 bases, and 9 bases had no gene match. The CDR3 coding sequence is TGTGCCAGCAGCTTCGTCCGACCAGCGGGAGGCCAAGAGACCCAGTACTTC. Translating gives CASSFVRPAGGQETQYF. The whole variable domain, remainder taken from reference TRBV5-4 and TRBJ2-5, is ETGVTQSPTHLIKTRGQQVTLRCSSQSGHNTVSWYQQALGQGPQFIFQYYREEENGRGNFPPRFSGLQFPNYSSELNVNALELDDSALYLCASSFVRPAGGQETQYFGPGTRLLVL.

This clone was seen a few times. Other nucleotide sequences from this sample produce the same CDR3. The genes are TRBV10-3 and TRBJ2-1; a weak D match, TRBD1 (6 bases). The CDR3 length is 13 residues. Looked up from germline, CDR1 is ENHRY and CDR2 is SYGVKD. The V gene lost 2 bases and the J gene lost 5 bases, with 7 bases spanning the gap. The DNA for the CDR3 is TGTGCCATCAGTGAGAACAGGGACAATGAGCAGTTCTTC. This encodes CAISENRDNEQFF.

The rearrangement links TRBV5-1 to TRBJ2-7, with 8 bases lining up with TRBD1. With V trimmed by 0 bases and J by 5 bases, 4 bases remained unmatched. Germline V lookup: CDR1 SGHRS, CDR2 YFSETQ. The CDR3 sequence is 14 residues long. DNA of the CDR3: TGCGCCAGCAGCTTGGGCGACAGGGGCAACGAGCAGTACTTC. This translates into CASSLGDRGNEQYF.

The chain joins TRBV13 to TRBJ2-3; possibly TRBD1 for D (6 bases). Germline CDR1 reads PRHDT; CDR2 reads FYEKMQ (reference sequence). This CDR3 spans 14 amino acids. V shed 4 bases and J shed 1 base, with 9 bases lying between them. DNA for the CDR3: TGTGCCAGCAGCTCCCACAGGGGCACAGATACGCAGTATTTT. Translated, it gives CASSSHRGTDTQYF.